The source of this T cell receptor (beta chain) is a study of PD-L1 blockade in urothelial cancer. Study in general: The median number of T cells present in blood samples was some 140,000.

Each PCR contained spiked-in synthetic TCR analog templates. Assay: immunoSEQ multiplex PCR; the TCRdb copy retains only in-frame clones and omits some. The repertoire includes about 50,000 clones, around 80% of them detected once, and about 3% sits in the top ten. Germline loops: CDR1 SGHTA, CDR2 FQGNSA. Trimming cost V 5 bases and J 7 bases; bases outside gene matches: 15. CDR3 size: 18 residues. Described time point: pretreatment peripheral blood. The sequence derives from a man in his 70s with urothelial cancer. Sequencing was performed on PBMCs, taken around atezolizumab (anti-PD-L1) treatment. V and J are TRBV7-2 and TRBJ2-2; 11 bases line up with TRBD2. The CDR3, as DNA: TGTGCCAGCAGCGCCCTCCGAGTAGCGGGGGGGCCTGGCGGGGAGCTGTTTTTT. As protein: CASSALRVAGGPGGELFF. Filled out from reference TRBV7-2 and TRBJ2-2, the complete variable domain reads GAGVSQSPSNKVTEKGKDVELRCDPISGHTALYWYRQSLGQGLEFLIYFQGNSAPDKSGLPSDRFSAERTGGSVSTLTIQRTQQEDSAVYLCASSALRVAGGPGGELFFGEGSRLTVL.